This TCR beta chain was documented in a study of cytomegalovirus exposure and HLA in healthy donors. PCR used 60 Vbeta primers and 13 Jbeta primers. TCRdb keeps only in-frame clones here, not all; method: immunoSEQ multiplex PCR. Recorded for this sample: roughly 110,000 clones. CDR3 length equals 16 residues. Germline V gene lookup returns CDR1 LNHNV and CDR2 YYDKDF (reference sequence). Trimming cost V 1 base and J 3 bases, with 14 bases left between them. The sequencing sample was made of PBMCs. The rearrangement links TRBV15 to TRBJ2-3; weak D call: TRBD2 (5 bases). The source is a man in his forties in good health and CMV-seropositive. The CDR3 sequence is CATSRGSGVATDTQYF. CDR3 sequence (DNA): TGTGCCACCAGCAGAGGCTCTGGGGTAGCGACAGATACGCAGTATTTT.